One sample yielded the 27 T cell receptor beta chains listed below, sequenced in a study of blood T cell repertoires in COVID-19. Sequencing used immunoSEQ multiplex PCR; TCRdb keeps in-frame clones, though not all of them. The table has 350,000 to 450,000 clones, 85% seen once; the top ten hold 3.5% to 4%. Sequencing was performed on peripheral blood. The receptors originated from a woman aged 18-29 years with acute or convalescent COVID-19.

V is TRBV6-5 and J is TRBJ1-5; 9 nucleotides line up with TRBD1. The CDR3 spans 15 residues. Losses at the gene ends were 8 bases for V and 0 bases for J; bases not matched to a gene: 5. In germline, CDR1 is MNHEY, CDR2 SVGAGI. This CDR3 reads CASGQGRYSNQPQHF. CDR3 DNA: TGTGCCAGCGGACAGGGGCGTTATAGCAATCAGCCCCAGCATTTT.

This clone was recorded only once. The chain has TRBV29-1 and TRBJ2-7; no clear D gene. In germline, CDR1 is SQVTM, CDR2 ANQGSEA. Trimming shortened V by 1 base and J by 2 bases, and 6 bases separated the two germline ends. The length of the CDR3 is 12 residues. The CDR3 nucleotides are TGCAGCGTTGAAGGGCAGGCCTACGAGCAGTACTTC. Its protein product is CSVEGQAYEQYF.

This chain uses TRBV19 with TRBJ2-7; the D gene is possibly TRBD2 (6 bases). The CDR3 extends over 14 amino acids. CDR1 is LNHDA, CDR2 SQIVND, per germline (reference sequence). V lost 5 bases and J 0 bases, leaving 11 bases between the germline ends. Here the CDR3 reads CASSVDGSSYEQYF. The CDR3 nucleotides read TGTGCCAGTAGTGTTGACGGGAGCTCCTACGAGCAGTACTTC.

The genes are TRBV5-1 and TRBJ1-6; 7 bases are shared with TRBD1. V gave up 0 bases and J gave up 9 bases; unmatched junction bases: 12. This CDR3 contains 17 residues. Germline loops: CDR1 SGHRS, CDR2 YFSETQ. CDR3 sequence (DNA): TGCGCCAGCAGCTTGGCCCCAGGGGGAAGGAACAGTTCACCCCTCCACTTT. It yields the protein CASSLAPGGRNSSPLHF.

This chain joins TRBV9 and TRBJ2-7; tentatively, D is TRBD2 (6 bases). V was shortened by 0 bases and J by 3 bases, with 13 bases between the two germline ends. The CDR3 length is 15 residues. CDR1 is SGDLS and CDR2 is YYNGEE in the germline V gene. The CDR3 DNA is TGTGCCAGCAGCGTAGTGGCGGGGCAAAACTACGAGCAGTACTTC. Protein product: CASSVVAGQNYEQYF.

The chain links TRBV5-6 to TRBJ1-1, with TRBD1 matching 9 bases. V shed 0 bases and J 7 bases; nucleotides not matched to a gene: 4. The CDR3 has 14 amino acids. CDR1 and CDR2 (germline): SGHDT, YYEEEE. The DNA for the CDR3 is TGTGCCAGCAGCTTGGGGGACAGGGCTCATGAAGCTTTCTTT. This codes for CASSLGDRAHEAFF.

This chain connects TRBV7-2 to TRBJ2-4; tentatively, D is TRBD1 (5 bases). Germline V CDR1 and CDR2: SGHTA, FQGNSA. The V end was cut by 4 bases, the J end by 6 bases, with 10 bases between. The CDR3 runs 13 residues. CDR3: CASSSIDRNIQYF. The DNA for the CDR3 is TGTGCCAGCAGCTCAATAGACAGAAACATTCAGTACTTC.

The chain uses TRBV18 and TRBJ1-1; D unclear. Germline CDR1 is KGHSH and CDR2 is LQKENI. Trimming removed 3 bases from V and 0 bases from J, with 8 bases in between. CDR3 size: 14 residues. DNA for the CDR3: TGTGCCAGCTCACCGGCAGAAATGAACACTGAAGCTTTCTTT. Translation gives CASSPAEMNTEAFF.

The chain combines TRBV2 with TRBJ2-1, with 7 bases fitting TRBD2. Trimming took 4 bases from V and 3 from J; bases not matched to a gene: 9. CDR3 length: 16 amino acids. Germline values: CDR1 SNHLY, CDR2 FYNNEI. The CDR3 region has the DNA TGTGCCAGCAGTGCATTCGCGGGAGCGGACTACAATGAGCAGTTCTTC. Translating it yields CASSAFAGADYNEQFF.

The chain has TRBV5-1 and TRBJ1-3; TRBD1 agrees at 9 bases. CDR3 length: 14 residues. The V segment lost 5 bases and the J segment 3 bases; nucleotides outside the gene matches: 3. Germline V gene sequence: CDR1 SGHRS, CDR2 YFSETQ. In DNA form, the CDR3 reads TGCGCCAGCAGACGGACAGGGGTTGGAAACACCATATATTTT. It encodes CASRRTGVGNTIYF.

This sequence joins TRBV27 and TRBJ2-3; weak D call: TRBD2 (6 bases). Per germline, CDR1 MNHEY and CDR2 SMNVEV (reference sequence). V lost 3 bases and J lost 8, with 15 bases in between. This CDR3 is 14 amino acids long. The CDR3 here is CASSLGGDAITQYF. The CDR3, as DNA: TGTGCCAGCAGTTTGGGCGGGGACGCCATTACGCAGTATTTT.

The chain combines TRBV6-4 with TRBJ1-1; 7 bases agree with TRBD1. Per germline, CDR1 MRHNA and CDR2 SNTAGT. The CDR3 has 15 amino acids. Germline trimming cut 8 bases from V and 2 bases from J; bases unmatched to any gene: 11. The CDR3 loop reads CASPGGTGPNTEAFF. In DNA, the CDR3 is TGTGCCAGCCCAGGGGGAACAGGGCCAAACACTGAAGCTTTCTTT.

The chain carries TRBV15 and TRBJ1-6, with D possibly being TRBD1 (5 bases). This CDR3 has 15 amino acids. Germline CDR1 LNHNV, CDR2 YYDKDF (reference sequence). V was trimmed by 6 bases and J by 8 bases, leaving 17 bases between them. The CDR3: CATRRQGTRDSPLHF. The CDR3 coding sequence is TGTGCCACCAGGAGGCAGGGAACGAGAGATTCACCCCTCCACTTT.

A few counts support this clone. The V gene is TRBV7-6, the J gene TRBJ2-7; D is perhaps TRBD2 (7 bases). V lost 5 bases and J lost 5, with 19 bases in between. This CDR3 is built from 15 residues. CDR1 and CDR2 (germline): SGHVS, FNYEAQ. The DNA of the CDR3 is TGTGCCAGCAGCAGTTTCGGGGGGCGGTTCGACGAGCAGTACTTC. It encodes CASSSFGGRFDEQYF. Supplemented by reference TRBV7-6 and TRBJ2-7, the full variable domain reads GAGVSQSPRYKVTKRGQDVALRCDPISGHVSLYWYRQALGQGPEFLTYFNYEAQQDKSGLPNDRFSAERPEGSISTLTIQRTEQRDSAMYRCASSSFGGRFDEQYFGPGTRLTVT.

The rearrangement joins TRBV5-4 to TRBJ1-6; 8 nucleotides agree with TRBD1. Germline loops: CDR1 SGHNT, CDR2 YYREEE (reference sequence). Losses at the gene ends were 4 bases for V and 10 bases for J; bases not matched to a gene: 7. The CDR3 spans 14 residues. DNA of the CDR3: TGTGCCAGCAGCCTCAAGACAGGGGACTCACCCCTCCACTTT. Amino acids: CASSLKTGDSPLHF.

DNA for the CDR3: TGTGCCAGCAGTGATACAGGGTATGAAAAACTGTTTTTT. Translated, it gives CASSDTGYEKLFF. The chain carries TRBV28 and TRBJ1-4; D is perhaps TRBD1 (6 bases). V was clipped by 5 bases and J by 6 bases, with 10 bases between them. The CDR3 is 13 amino acids. CDR1 and CDR2 (germline): MDHEN, SYDVKM.

This clone was detected only a few times. The DNA for the CDR3 is TGTGCCAGTAAAGGCGTAAGGCGGACAAATCAGCCCCAGCATTTT. It translates to CASKGVRRTNQPQHF. The rearrangement uses TRBV19 and TRBJ1-5, with D possibly TRBD1 on 5 matching bases. Between the trimmed V and J ends, which lost 7 bases and 4 bases, there was a span of 17 bases. This CDR3 is built from 15 residues. From germline, CDR1 is LNHDA and CDR2 SQIVND (reference sequence).

This chain connects TRBV9 to TRBJ2-3; TRBD2 matches 9 bases. The CDR3 has 16 amino acids. CDR1 is SGDLS, CDR2 YYNGEE, per germline. Trimming removed 1 base from V and 2 bases from J; junction bases left unmatched: 5. DNA for the CDR3: TGTGCCAGCAGCGTATTTCCTAGCGGGGCCACAGATACGCAGTATTTT. This gives the protein CASSVFPSGATDTQYF.

V usage is TRBV6-5 and J usage is TRBJ2-3; no reliable D call. CDR1 is MNHEY, CDR2 SVGAGI, per germline. The CDR3 runs 12 residues. V shed 6 bases and J shed 5 bases, with 9 bases lying between them. The CDR3, as DNA: TGTGCCAGCAGGGCCACTAAAGATACGCAGTATTTT. Its protein product is CASRATKDTQYF.

CDR3 region: CASSAVTGREQYF. CDR3 nucleotide sequence: TGTGCCAGCAGCGCGGTGACAGGCCGCGAGCAGTACTTC. The V gene is TRBV5-6, the J gene TRBJ2-7; tentatively, D is TRBD1 (6 bases). The germline CDR1 and CDR2 sequences are SGHDT and YYEEEE. Trimming removed 4 bases from V and 6 bases from J, with 14 bases in between. The CDR3 is 13 residues long.

This chain uses TRBV7-6 with TRBJ1-3; D gene unclear. Looked up from germline, CDR1 is SGHVS and CDR2 is FNYEAQ. V dropped 2 bases and J dropped 0 bases, with 8 bases sitting between them. The CDR3 runs 15 residues. This CDR3 is CASSLSGGSGNTIYF. In DNA form, the CDR3 reads TGTGCCAGCAGCTTAAGTGGAGGCTCTGGAAACACCATATATTTT.

The chain employs TRBV6-6 and TRBJ1-3; TRBD1 aligns across 7 bases. The trim removed 1 base at V and 2 bases at J, leaving 2 bases unmatched. CDR3 length equals 15 residues. The germline V gene encodes CDR1 MNHNY and CDR2 SVGAGI (reference sequence). CDR3 sequence (DNA): TGTGCCAGCAGTTACTTCAGGGGGGCTGGAAACACCATATATTTT. Translating it yields CASSYFRGAGNTIYF.

V gene TRBV19 combines with J gene TRBJ2-1; 11 bases match TRBD2. Per the germline V gene, CDR1 is LNHDA and CDR2 is SQIVND (reference sequence). Trimming removed 2 bases from V and 6 bases from J; junction bases left unmatched: 6. This CDR3 spans 16 amino acids. CDR3 loop: CASSIQLAGGINEQFF. The CDR3, as DNA: TGTGCCAGTAGTATACAGTTAGCGGGAGGGATCAATGAGCAGTTCTTC.

This clone was seen only once. This rearrangement joins TRBV9 to TRBJ1-4; 8 bases align to TRBD1. Unmatched junction bases numbered 8, after V lost 4 bases and J lost 6 bases. The germline gives CDR1 SGDLS, CDR2 YYNGEE. The CDR3 spans 15 residues. In DNA form, the CDR3 reads TGTGCCAGCAGCTTCGGACAGGGTCGGGATGAAAAACTGTTTTTT. The encoded protein is CASSFGQGRDEKLFF. Full variable domain (remainder filled in from reference TRBV9 and TRBJ1-4): DSGVTQTPKHLITATGQRVTLRCSPRSGDLSVYWYQQSLDQGLQFLIQYYNGEERAKGNILERFSAQQFPDLHSELNLSSLELGDSALYFCASSFGQGRDEKLFFGSGTQLSVL.

The sample holds one count of this clone. The J gene is TRBJ1-1, the V gene TRBV28; possible D gene TRBD1, 5 bases. Looked up from germline, CDR1 is MDHEN and CDR2 is SYDVKM. The CDR3 extends over 16 amino acids. The V gene lost 4 bases and the J gene lost 0 bases, with 15 bases spanning the gap. The CDR3 sequence: CASSSFGTGMNTEAFF. CDR3 DNA: TGTGCCAGCAGTTCCTTCGGGACTGGAATGAACACTGAAGCTTTCTTT.

The rearrangement uses TRBV5-1 and TRBJ2-1, with TRBD2 matching 7 bases. Germline V CDR1 and CDR2: SGHRS, YFSETQ. The CDR3 is 14 residues long. V was pared by 3 bases and J by 5 bases, with 5 bases of the junction left unmatched. The CDR3 nucleotides read TGCGCCAGCAGCTCGATAAGCGGGGACAATGAGCAGTTCTTC. As protein: CASSSISGDNEQFF.

This chain connects TRBV5-4 to TRBJ2-5; D perhaps matches TRBD1 (6 bases). The germline CDR1 and CDR2 sequences are SGHNT and YYREEE (reference sequence). V lost 2 bases and J lost 3, with 8 bases in between. The CDR3 length is 13 residues. CDR3 amino acids: CASSLKGEETQYF. As DNA, the CDR3 is TGTGCCAGCAGCTTAAAGGGGGAAGAGACCCAGTACTTC.